The entry below gives a single T cell receptor beta chain sequence along with its context. What it binds is unknown. The study drew the donors from its approximately 110-subject validation cohort, separate from the approximately 690-subject first cohort. The V and J ends lost 8 bases and 1 base respectively, with 17 bases between them. From germline, CDR1 is GTSNPN and CDR2 SVGIG (reference sequence). CDR3 size: 14 residues. This sample was included in a study of cytomegalovirus exposure and HLA in healthy donors. Study-level points and caveats: Diagnosis of cytomegalovirus status made by the classifier reportedly showed high specificity and sensitivity. Within the 95 to 150 validation repertoires, first-cohort TCR clusters tended to co-occur, according to a later analysis. Rare sequences made up most TCRs, while some public TCRs were found in many donors.

Measured with immunoSEQ multiplex PCR; TCRdb has only the in-frame clones, and not every one. The data hold about 140,000 clones, with about 80% observed a single time. The rearrangement links TRBV30 to TRBJ2-5; perhaps TRBD2 as D (6 bases). The TCR sequence derives from a man aged 30 to 45 in good health and CMV-seropositive. Sequencing was performed on PBMCs. As DNA, the CDR3 is TGTGCCGCTTCTTCGGGGGACTTCCAAGAGACCCAGTACTTC. This encodes CAASSGDFQETQYF.